The 10 T cell receptor beta chains listed next were all sequenced from one sample in a study of cytomegalovirus exposure and HLA in healthy donors. It was with 60 Vbeta and 13 Jbeta primers that the PCR ran. The protocol was immunoSEQ multiplex PCR, while the TCRdb copy is restricted to in-frame clones and leaves out a portion. The data show under 200,000 clones, 68% seen once. Material for sequencing was PBMCs. These receptors were obtained from a woman in her thirties or forties in good health and CMV-seropositive.

The chain carries TRBV28 and TRBJ2-5, with 9 bases aligning to TRBD2. CDR1 is MDHEN and CDR2 is SYDVKM in the germline V gene. Trimming at V came to 2 bases and at J to 4 bases, leaving 11 bases not matched to a gene. This CDR3 is 17 amino acids long. CDR3 loop: CASSLGGIAGEVETQYF. The CDR3, as DNA: TGTGCCAGCAGTTTAGGAGGTATAGCGGGGGAGGTAGAGACCCAGTACTTC.

This clone was found once. The V gene is TRBV18, the J gene TRBJ1-6; D is unclear. Germline V CDR1 and CDR2: KGHSH, LQKENI. V was clipped by 4 bases and J by 8 bases, with 6 bases between them. The CDR3 totals 12 residues. CDR3 in amino acids: CASSRQDSPLHF. The DNA of the CDR3 is TGTGCCAGCTCACGGCAGGATTCACCCCTCCACTTT.

The chain joins TRBV9 to TRBJ1-5; possibly TRBD1 for D (5 bases). Germline loops: CDR1 SGDLS, CDR2 YYNGEE. The CDR3 has 15 residues. Trimming pared 7 bases from V and 6 bases from J, leaving 20 bases between. The CDR3 protein is CASVPPVGRGQPQHF. For the CDR3, the DNA is TGTGCCAGCGTCCCCCCCGTGGGGCGAGGTCAGCCCCAGCATTTT.

The V call is TRBV5-1, the J call TRBJ1-1, with TRBD1 identical over 8 bases. Germline V CDR1 and CDR2: SGHRS, YFSETQ. CDR3 size: 13 residues. Trimming removed 4 bases from V and 4 bases from J; junction bases left unmatched: 3. The CDR3 loop reads CASSRQGTTEAFF. CDR3 DNA sequence: TGCGCCAGCAGCAGACAGGGGACCACTGAAGCTTTCTTT.

The chain couples TRBV5-4 to TRBJ1-1, with 7 bases fitting TRBD1. V lost 4 bases to trimming and J lost 14 bases; unmatched junction nucleotides: 8. The CDR3 extends over 11 amino acids. Germline CDR1 reads SGHNT; CDR2 reads YYREEE (reference sequence). CDR3 nucleotide sequence: TGTGCCAGCAGCACCGACAGGGTACGATTCTTT. Translated: CASSTDRVRFF.

This clone was observed a few times. The chain recombines TRBV7-9 with TRBJ1-2; 8 bases fit TRBD1. V gave up 6 bases and J gave up 5 bases; unmatched junction bases: 8. The CDR3 length is 14 residues. From germline, CDR1 is SEHNR and CDR2 FQNEAQ (reference sequence). CDR3 DNA: TGTGCCAGCAGTTTCCTGACAGGGGAGTATGGCTACACCTTC. Protein product: CASSFLTGEYGYTF.

In this sample, this clone turned up a few times. The chain links TRBV25-1 to TRBJ1-2; 7 bases align to TRBD1. The trim removed 4 bases at V and 6 bases at J, leaving 14 bases unmatched. This CDR3 spans 16 amino acids. CDR1 MGHDK and CDR2 SYGVNS come from the germline V gene. CDR3 amino acids: CASSGSRGLELDGYTF. The DNA for the CDR3 is TGTGCCAGCAGTGGATCGAGGGGGCTGGAGTTAGATGGCTACACCTTC.

V usage is TRBV21-1 and J usage is TRBJ1-2. TRBV21-1 corresponds to a pseudogene. The CDR3 has 13 amino acids. The CDR3 DNA reads as TGTGCCAGCAGCCCGAGAGCTCTAGGTGGCTACACCTTC. It encodes CASSPRALGGYTF.

CDR3: CASSLPDRLELFF. The CDR3 DNA sequence: TGTGCCAGCAGCTTGCCCGACAGGTTGGAGCTGTTTTTT. The chain joins TRBV5-6 to TRBJ2-2; the D gene is possibly TRBD1 (6 bases). The CDR3 has 13 amino acids. The ends were cut back, 1 base at V and 10 bases at J, with 11 bases in the middle. Germline V gives CDR1 SGHDT, CDR2 YYEEEE.

The rearrangement joins TRBV15 to TRBJ2-3; 7 positions agree with TRBD1. The CDR3 is 15 amino acids. CDR1 is LNHNV and CDR2 is YYDKDF in the germline V gene (reference sequence). The V and J ends lost 0 bases and 6 bases, in that order; junction bases with no gene match: 6. CDR3 DNA sequence: TGTGCCACCAGCAGAGATTCAAACAGGGGTGATACGCAGTATTTT. Its translation is CATSRDSNRGDTQYF.